A selection of T cell receptor beta chains follows, all from one sample in a study of Ad26.COV2.S vaccination and SARS-CoV-2 variants. Sequencing was performed with immunoSEQ multiplex PCR; in TCRdb, only in-frame clones are kept and a portion is missing. The repertoire holds 350,000 to 500,000 clones, with about nine tenths as singletons. The sample here was peripheral blood, taken in a trial of Ad26.COV2.S vaccine versus placebo. Source of these receptors: a person between 18 and 65 years old who received the Ad26.COV2.S COVID-19 vaccine or a placebo. CDR3s include the opening cysteine and the closing phenylalanine or tryptophan. Each record gives: D gene, clone size, V gene, J gene, CDR3 protein, CDR3 DNA. The D gene is left open where the match is weak. Clone size appears in some rows only: once, few, many, or a class for an expanded clone.

D: NA; size: once; V: TRBV4-1; J: TRBJ2-1; CDR3: CASSQVGRALGNEQFF; DNA: TGCGCCAGCAGCCAAGTAGGTAGAGCCCTTGGCAATGAGCAGTTCTTC
D: NA; size: once; V: TRBV15; J: TRBJ2-7; CDR3: CATSRPGSAGTGGYEQYF; DNA: TGTGCCACCAGCAGACCTGGGAGTGCCGGGACCGGAGGCTACGAGCAGTACTTC
D: NA; size: NA; V: TRBV7-2; J: TRBJ1-3; CDR3: CASSLEGGYFSGNTIYF; DNA: TGTGCCAGCAGCTTAGAGGGCGGATATTTTTCTGGAAACACCATATATTTT
D: NA; size: NA; V: TRBV4-1; J: TRBJ2-2; CDR3: CASSQNPRQIANTGELFF; DNA: TGCGCCAGCAGCCAAAACCCGAGACAGATAGCGAACACCGGGGAGCTGTTTTTT
D: NA; size: NA; V: TRBV2; J: TRBJ2-7; CDR3: CASSDVAYEQYF; DNA: TGTGCCAGCAGTGACGTAGCCTACGAGCAGTACTTC
D: NA; size: NA; V: TRBV28; J: TRBJ2-7; CDR3: CASSPTIYEQYF; DNA: TGTGCCAGCAGCCCAACCATCTACGAGCAGTACTTC
D: TRBD2; size: NA; V: TRBV4-3; J: TRBJ2-7; CDR3: CASSQDRAGGGTYEQYF; DNA: TGCGCCAGCAGCCAAGATCGAGCGGGAGGGGGAACGTACGAGCAGTACTTC
D: NA; size: NA; V: TRBV30; J: TRBJ2-2; CDR3: CAWTEYTGELFF; DNA: TGTGCCTGGACCGAGTACACCGGGGAGCTGTTTTTT
D: NA; size: NA; V: TRBV18; J: TRBJ2-1; CDR3: CASSPMERNEQFF; DNA: TGTGCCAGCTCACCAATGGAGAGGAATGAGCAGTTCTTC
D: TRBD2; size: NA; V: TRBV4-3; J: TRBJ2-7; CDR3: CASSQVGTSGRFTYEQYF; DNA: TGCGCCAGCAGCCAAGTCGGGACTAGCGGGAGGTTTACCTACGAGCAGTACTTC
D: NA; size: once; V: TRBV11-2; J: TRBJ1-1; CDR3: CASSLGPELNTEAFF; DNA: TGTGCCAGCAGCTTAGGTCCAGAACTGAACACTGAAGCTTTCTTT
D: NA; size: once; V: TRBV9; J: TRBJ2-2; CDR3: CASSVQPTGELFF; DNA: TGTGCCAGCAGCGTCCAGCCCACCGGGGAGCTGTTTTTT
D: NA; size: NA; V: TRBV6-5; J: TRBJ2-1; CDR3: CASSYSMVHEQFF; DNA: TGTGCCAGCAGTTACTCGATGGTACATGAGCAGTTCTTC
D: NA; size: NA; V: TRBV18; J: TRBJ1-6; CDR3: CASSPQGLYNSPLHF; DNA: TGTGCCAGCTCACCACAGGGTCTTTATAATTCACCCCTCCACTTT
D: TRBD1; size: NA; V: TRBV4-3; J: TRBJ1-1; CDR3: CASSQLTGTGLNTEAFF; DNA: TGCGCCAGCAGCCAACTGACCGGGACAGGGTTGAACACTGAAGCTTTCTTT
D: NA; size: NA; V: TRBV6-2/TRBV6-3; J: TRBJ2-7; CDR3: CASSGRSYEQYF; DNA: TGTGCCAGCAGTGGGAGGTCCTACGAGCAGTACTTC
D: TRBD2; size: once; V: TRBV6-5; J: TRBJ2-7; CDR3: CASTSGSSYEQYF; DNA: TGTGCCAGCACTAGCGGGAGCTCCTACGAGCAGTACTTC
D: NA; size: NA; V: TRBV2; J: TRBJ1-6; CDR3: CASSVGVPDSPLHF; DNA: TGTGCCAGCAGTGTGGGGGTCCCCGATTCACCCCTCCACTTT
D: NA; size: NA; V: TRBV3-1/TRBV3-2; J: TRBJ1-1; CDR3: CASSPTAPTEAFF; DNA: TGTGCCAGCAGTCCAACGGCCCCCACTGAAGCTTTCTTT
D: NA; size: NA; V: TRBV5-4; J: TRBJ2-1; CDR3: CASSPGNRVTNEQFF; DNA: TGTGCCAGCAGCCCAGGGAATAGGGTTACAAATGAGCAGTTCTTC
D: NA; size: NA; V: TRBV4-3; J: TRBJ1-4; CDR3: CASSQDFGKLFF; DNA: TGCGCCAGCAGCCAAGATTTTGGGAAACTGTTTTTT
D: NA; size: NA; V: TRBV5-1; J: TRBJ2-3; CDR3: CASCVFGGSTDTQYF; DNA: TGCGCCAGCTGCGTTTTCGGGGGAAGCACAGATACGCAGTATTTT
D: NA; size: NA; V: TRBV10-3; J: TRBJ2-3; CDR3: CAISEGYQGRTDTQYF; DNA: TGTGCCATCAGTGAGGGGTATCAGGGGCGCACAGATACGCAGTATTTT